This T cell receptor beta chain derives from a study of blood T cell repertoires in COVID-19. The wider study: The United States, Italy and Spain supplied acute and convalescent COVID-19 samples. Nucleic acid was either cDNA or gDNA, and it came from T cells, B-cell-depleted T cells, or PBMCs.

The CDR3 runs 15 residues. V was clipped by 1 base and J by 2 bases; unmatched bases: 1. Germline CDR1 and CDR2: SGHTA and FQGNSA. In the source study's methods: How many nucleated cells were present was estimated from reference gene primer amplification. This table comes from immunoSEQ multiplex PCR, and its TCRdb copy is limited to in-frame clones, with some not included. V and J calls and clone size follow that table, whereas D and trimming were derived from the DNA. This sample has about 270,000 clones, with less than 85% found just once. Patients of the Seattle cohort, enrolled during active infection, were followed longitudinally.

The gene calls are TRBV7-2 and TRBJ2-1; 8 nucleotides line up with TRBD2. The material sequenced was peripheral blood. The sequence came from a human donor with COVID-19, enrolled during active disease. The donor label of this sample is uncertain. The DNA of the CDR3 is TGTGCCAGCAGCTTAGAGCGGGGGCCCTACAATGAGCAGTTCTTC. The encoded protein is CASSLERGPYNEQFF.